This TCR beta chain came from a study of blood T cell repertoires in COVID-19. The wider study: Material from acute and convalescent COVID-19 was sourced from the United States, Italy and Spain. PBMCs, B-cell-depleted T cells, or T cells were the source of the cDNA or gDNA that made up the material.

The CDR3 length is 15 residues. Germline values: CDR1 LNHNV, CDR2 YYDKDF (reference sequence). With 4 bases clipped from V and 3 bases from J, the junction kept 8 bases outside the gene matches. In the original workflow: Estimates of nucleated cell counts were drawn from the amplification of reference gene primers. Only in-frame clones appear in the TCRdb table, and some are missing; sequencing was by immunoSEQ multiplex PCR. The V and J calls and clone size were taken over from that table, and D and trimming were inferred from the DNA. The sample holds 300,000 or so clones, about 87% seen once. This TCR was sampled from a woman in her 40s who had recovered from COVID-19. V usage is TRBV15 and J usage is TRBJ2-5; TRBD2 matches 7 bases. Specimen: peripheral blood. The CDR3 loop is CATSKRRGKEETQYF. In nucleotides, the CDR3 is TGTGCCACCAGCAAACGGCGGGGGAAGGAAGAGACCCAGTACTTC.